The 12 T cell receptor beta chains given below trace back to one sample, sequenced in a study of neurological immune-mediated disorders. TCRdb used MiXCR to reprocess the 5' RACE reads, holding one entry per CDR3 protein. The sample records tens of thousands of distinct CDR3 sequences, about a tenth being singletons. Time point of the sample: longitudinal time-point 1 (baseline). Sequenced input: PBMCs. These receptors originate from a middle-aged woman in good health.

This clonotype was detected many times. V usage is TRBV7-8 and J usage is TRBJ2-3; maybe TRBD1 (5 bases). The germline V and J ends were trimmed by 5 bases and 2 bases, with 14 bases remaining between them. The CDR3 is made up of 15 amino acids. Per germline, CDR1 SGHVS and CDR2 FQNEAQ. This CDR3 reads CASSPTATNTDTQYF. Here the CDR3 DNA reads TGTGCCAGCAGCCCGACAGCGACGAACACAGATACGCAGTATTTT.

This clonotype was recorded many times. The genes are TRBV15 and TRBJ2-1; the D is unclear. Per germline, CDR1 LNHNV and CDR2 YYDKDF (reference sequence). Trimming stripped 5 bases from V and 7 bases from J, with 6 bases between. This CDR3 spans 11 amino acids. The CDR3 DNA follows: TGTGCCACCAGCGGGTCTAATGAGCAGTTCTTC. It specifies CATSGSNEQFF.

There are many counts of this clonotype. This rearrangement joins TRBV10-3 to TRBJ2-1, with D perhaps given as TRBD1 or TRBD2 (5 bases each). Between the trimmed V and J ends, which lost 6 bases and 9 bases, there was a span of 27 bases. CDR1 is ENHRY and CDR2 is SYGVKD in the germline V gene. CDR3 size: 17 residues. CDR3 nucleotides: TGTGCCATCAGCGGGGCCGGGGTTCGGGAAGGTAAGGGTGAGCAGTTCTTC. This sequence encodes CAISGAGVREGKGEQFF.

This clonotype was observed many times. The chain recombines TRBV20-1 with TRBJ2-5; the match to TRBD2 covers 13 bases. The CDR3 covers 16 residues. V lost 0 bases to trimming and J lost 5 bases; unmatched junction nucleotides: 6. CDR1 is DFQATT, CDR2 SNEGSKA, per germline (reference sequence). CDR3 in DNA: TGCAGTGCTAGAGAACTAGCGGGGGGGACGTTCGAGACCCAGTACTTC. This sequence encodes CSARELAGGTFETQYF.

The CDR3 reads CASSQAGSLHYEQYF. The CDR3, as DNA: TGTGCCAGCAGCCAAGCCGGGTCCCTTCACTACGAGCAGTACTTC. The rearrangement links TRBV14 to TRBJ2-7; D ambiguous. This CDR3 contains 15 residues. The V end lost 1 base, the J end lost 3 bases, and 13 bases lay between the germline ends. CDR1 SGHDN and CDR2 FVKESK come from the germline V gene.

This clonotype was recorded at least ten times. The genes are TRBV5-1 and TRBJ2-7; tentative D call: TRBD2 (6 bases). This CDR3 is 16 amino acids long. The V and J ends lost 1 base and 3 bases respectively, with 17 bases between them. The germline V gene has CDR1 SGHRS and CDR2 YFSETQ. The DNA for the CDR3 is TGCGCCAGCAGCTTGTTTAAATCGGGACTGAGCTACGAGCAGTACTTC. Amino acid sequence: CASSLFKSGLSYEQYF.

V and J are TRBV29-1 and TRBJ2-1; D may be TRBD2 (5 bases). Trimming removed 4 bases from V and 7 bases from J, with 11 bases in between. In germline, CDR1 is SQVTM, CDR2 ANQGSEA. This CDR3 comprises 12 residues. Here the CDR3 DNA reads TGCAGCGTTGCCATCTCGGGGAATGAGCAGTTCTTC. It codes for CSVAISGNEQFF.

This clonotype came up a few times. The chain joins TRBV7-9 to TRBJ1-1; possible D gene TRBD1, 5 bases. This CDR3 is built from 10 residues. Germline V CDR1 and CDR2: SEHNR, FQNEAQ (reference sequence). With 11 bases removed from V and 3 bases from J, the gap between germline ends came to 7 bases. Here the CDR3 reads CAPGHTEAFF. CDR3 in DNA: TGTGCCCCGGGGCACACTGAAGCTTTCTTT.

In its sample, this clonotype was seen many times. The V and J genes are TRBV7-2 and TRBJ2-7, with TRBD1 identical over 8 bases. V shed 5 bases, J shed 2 bases, and the junction held 5 bases outside the gene matches. CDR3 length: 14 amino acids. CDR1 is SGHTA and CDR2 is FQGNSA in the germline V gene. DNA for the CDR3: TGTGCCAGCAGCACAAGACAGGGGCCCTACGAGCAGTACTTC. Translation gives CASSTRQGPYEQYF. The full variable domain, rest sourced from reference TRBV7-2 and TRBJ2-7, is GAGVSQSPSNKVTEKGKDVELRCDPISGHTALYWYRQSLGQGLEFLIYFQGNSAPDKSGLPSDRFSAERTGGSVSTLTIQRTQQEDSAVYLCASSTRQGPYEQYFGPGTRLTVT.

The genes are TRBV7-9 and TRBJ2-3, with D possibly being TRBD1 or TRBD2 (5 bases each). The CDR3 has 16 residues. Per the germline V gene, CDR1 is SEHNR and CDR2 is FQNEAQ (reference sequence). Trimming pared 4 bases from V and 2 bases from J, leaving 16 bases between. The CDR3 sequence: CASSSPGRGPTDTQYF. The CDR3 nucleotides read TGTGCCAGCAGCTCCCCGGGACGGGGCCCCACAGATACGCAGTATTTT. Using reference TRBV7-9 and TRBJ2-3 for the parts outside the CDR3, the full variable domain is DTGVSQNPRHKITKRGQNVTFRCDPISEHNRLYWYRQTLGQGPEFLTYFQNEAQLEKSRLLSDRFSAERPKGSFSTLEIQRTEQGDSAMYLCASSSPGRGPTDTQYFGPGTRLTVL.

This clonotype has a count of ten or more. This chain links TRBV2 with TRBJ2-3; unclear D gene. CDR1 SNHLY and CDR2 FYNNEI come from the germline V gene. This CDR3 comprises 15 residues. V was shortened by 7 bases and J by 2 bases, with 16 bases between the two germline ends. CDR3 bases: TGTGCCAGCAACCCCAGGAATCTTCACACAGATACGCAGTATTTT. It encodes CASNPRNLHTDTQYF.

The table lists this clonotype with a few counts. In DNA, the CDR3 is TGCGCCAGCAGCCGTTCGGGACGGTCAAATTCACCCCTCCACTTT. Translating it yields CASSRSGRSNSPLHF. This chain connects TRBV4-3 to TRBJ1-6; D is possibly TRBD1 (5 bases). V shed 4 bases and J shed 7 bases, with 14 bases lying between them. Looked up from germline, CDR1 is LGHNA and CDR2 is YSLEER. The CDR3 extends over 15 amino acids.